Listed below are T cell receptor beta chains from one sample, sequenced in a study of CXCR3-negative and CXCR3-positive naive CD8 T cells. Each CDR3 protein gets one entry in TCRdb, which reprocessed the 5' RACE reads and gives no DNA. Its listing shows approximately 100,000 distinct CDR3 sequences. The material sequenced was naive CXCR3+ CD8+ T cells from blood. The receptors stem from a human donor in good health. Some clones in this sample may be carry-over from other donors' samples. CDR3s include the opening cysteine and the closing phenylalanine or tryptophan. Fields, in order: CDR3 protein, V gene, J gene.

CDR3: CASSPPRGRGGPNTRELFF
V: TRBV7-6
J: TRBJ2-2

CDR3: CASWTGTEQYF
V: TRBV10-3
J: TRBJ2-7

CDR3: CASSTPGVISYEQYF
V: TRBV6-5
J: TRBJ2-7

CDR3: CASGVGDGYTF
V: TRBV28
J: TRBJ1-2

CDR3: CSVESQVEYEQYF
V: TRBV29-1
J: TRBJ2-7

CDR3: CSVDGGAEGEQFF
V: TRBV29-1
J: TRBJ2-1

CDR3: CASSHGGNTIYF
V: TRBV7-6
J: TRBJ1-3

CDR3: CASSQTSGLAGIRKNYEQYF
V: TRBV7-3
J: TRBJ2-7

CDR3: CASSYSTGGPRNEQFF
V: TRBV6-5
J: TRBJ2-1

CDR3: CASSQRDRENEQFF
V: TRBV3-2
J: TRBJ2-1

CDR3: CSARGILAGVYEQYF
V: TRBV20-1
J: TRBJ2-7

CDR3: CASSSRMEGDLEQYF
V: TRBV5-6
J: TRBJ2-7

CDR3: CASSYFTHEDTQYF
V: TRBV6-5
J: TRBJ2-3

CDR3: CASSHGQGGETQYF
V: TRBV5-1
J: TRBJ2-5

CDR3: CASSVAGAENEQCF
V: TRBV9
J: TRBJ2-7

CDR3: CASSLSTGGNEQFF
V: TRBV28
J: TRBJ2-1

CDR3: CASSFTGSNTDTQYF
V: TRBV7-3
J: TRBJ2-3

CDR3: CASSIFGGPSYNEQFF
V: TRBV19
J: TRBJ2-1

CDR3: CSVRGQGQEYNEQFF
V: TRBV20-1
J: TRBJ2-1

CDR3: CATSEAGKFNEQFF
V: TRBV15
J: TRBJ2-1

CDR3: CASSGLTGELFF
V: TRBV9
J: TRBJ2-2

CDR3: CSANTGTTEAFF
V: TRBV20-1
J: TRBJ1-1

CDR3: CASTGLGLAGADTDTQYF
V: TRBV27
J: TRBJ2-3

CDR3: CASSLDSGSYNSPLHF
V: TRBV5-1
J: TRBJ1-6

CDR3: CASSILGRSETDTQYF
V: TRBV19
J: TRBJ2-3

CDR3: CASIRGFPLSVHGYTF
V: TRBV2
J: TRBJ1-2

CDR3: CASSPNLSQPQHF
V: TRBV7-9
J: TRBJ1-5

CDR3: CSALTRTYNEQFF
V: TRBV20-1
J: TRBJ2-1

CDR3: CSAREGFSYEQYF
V: TRBV20-1
J: TRBJ2-7

CDR3: CASSVVASGSFSDTQYF
V: TRBV9
J: TRBJ2-3

CDR3: CASSPTGAGELFF
V: TRBV12-3/TRBV12-4
J: TRBJ2-2

CDR3: CASSLGRAPGEQYF
V: TRBV5-1
J: TRBJ2-7

CDR3: CSVDRTSTDTQYF
V: TRBV29-1
J: TRBJ2-3

CDR3: CASSRAGEAFF
V: TRBV6-5
J: TRBJ1-1

CDR3: CDSSFLLNTEAFF
V: TRBV5-6
J: TRBJ1-1

CDR3: CASSQGLAGGPSVDTQYF
V: TRBV4-3
J: TRBJ2-3

CDR3: CAISESQISYEQYF
V: TRBV10-3
J: TRBJ2-7

CDR3: CASTQGTSVDTQYF
V: TRBV7-9
J: TRBJ2-3

CDR3: CASSYYRGRSGRTTEAFF
V: TRBV6-1
J: TRBJ1-1

CDR3: CASSTSGTSGGADEQFF
V: TRBV11-3
J: TRBJ2-1

CDR3: CASSPTSGGDNNEQFF
V: TRBV12-3/TRBV12-4
J: TRBJ2-1

CDR3: CASSATWYEQYF
V: TRBV6-5
J: TRBJ2-7

CDR3: CASSSRQGANYGYTF
V: TRBV7-3
J: TRBJ1-2

CDR3: CATSDGMTGELFF
V: TRBV24-1
J: TRBJ2-2

CDR3: CASSQDGVDRGFHSPLHF
V: TRBV4-3
J: TRBJ1-6

CDR3: CSARDLNRGKEQYF
V: TRBV20-1
J: TRBJ2-7

CDR3: CSVETGEGNTIYF
V: TRBV29-1
J: TRBJ1-3

CDR3: CASIRSPGGPRIYEQYF
V: TRBV6-6
J: TRBJ2-7

CDR3: CASSYPDRDVNQPQHF
V: TRBV6-2/TRBV6-3
J: TRBJ1-5

CDR3: CASSPQSGQAIYEQFF
V: TRBV18
J: TRBJ2-1

CDR3: CASSVSTGELFF
V: TRBV10-2
J: TRBJ2-2

CDR3: CSARDREAPRRTARPQHF
V: TRBV20-1
J: TRBJ1-5

CDR3: CASSPSERVLSYEQYF
V: TRBV7-9
J: TRBJ2-7